This TCR beta chain comes out of a study of control samples from healthy donors and cancer patients. This clone was seen a handful of times. The table came from immunoSEQ multiplex PCR; TCRdb's copy has only in-frame clones and leaves some out. The data hold around 250,000 clones, with about 80% observed a single time. The CDR3 spans 14 residues. V lost 6 bases, J lost 8 bases, and 1 base stayed unmatched. From germline, CDR1 is MNHEY and CDR2 SMNVEV (reference sequence). The rearrangement links TRBV27 to TRBJ2-1; 16 bases match TRBD2. This receptor was obtained from a woman aged 60-70 years with lung cancer. The specimen sequenced was PBMCs. This CDR3 reads CASRGLAGGYEQFF. In nucleotides, the CDR3 is TGTGCCAGCAGGGGACTAGCGGGAGGGTATGAGCAGTTCTTC.